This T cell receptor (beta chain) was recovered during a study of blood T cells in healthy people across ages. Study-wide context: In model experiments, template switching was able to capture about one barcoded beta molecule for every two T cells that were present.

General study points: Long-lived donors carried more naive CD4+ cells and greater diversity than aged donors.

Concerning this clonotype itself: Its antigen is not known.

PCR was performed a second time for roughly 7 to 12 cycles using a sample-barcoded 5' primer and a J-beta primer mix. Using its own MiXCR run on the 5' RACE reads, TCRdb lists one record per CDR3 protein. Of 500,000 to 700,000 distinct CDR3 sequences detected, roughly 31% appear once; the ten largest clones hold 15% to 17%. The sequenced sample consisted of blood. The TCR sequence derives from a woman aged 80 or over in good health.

CDR3 DNA: TGCGCCAGCAGCGAGGGACAGGGGGCGCAGTATTTT. This translates into CASSEGQGAQYF. The chain recombines TRBV5-1 with TRBJ2-3; 11 positions agree with TRBD1. In germline, CDR1 is SGHRS, CDR2 YFSETQ. This CDR3 has 12 residues. Losses at the gene ends were 4 bases for V and 10 bases for J; bases not matched to a gene: 2.